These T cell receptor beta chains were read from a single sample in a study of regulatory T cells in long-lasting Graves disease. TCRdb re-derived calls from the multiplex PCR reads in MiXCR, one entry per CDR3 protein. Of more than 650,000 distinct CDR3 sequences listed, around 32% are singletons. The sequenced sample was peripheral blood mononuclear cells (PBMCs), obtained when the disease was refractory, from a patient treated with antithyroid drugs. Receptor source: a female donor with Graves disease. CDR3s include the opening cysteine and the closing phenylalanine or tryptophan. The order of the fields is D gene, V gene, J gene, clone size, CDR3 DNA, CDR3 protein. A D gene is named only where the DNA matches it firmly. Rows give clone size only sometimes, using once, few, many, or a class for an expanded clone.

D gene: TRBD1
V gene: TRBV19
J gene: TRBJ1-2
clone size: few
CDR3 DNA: TGTGCCAGTAGTTCCCGACGCCGGACAGGGAGTGTGTACTATGGCTACACCTTC
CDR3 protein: CASSSRRRTGSVYYGYTF

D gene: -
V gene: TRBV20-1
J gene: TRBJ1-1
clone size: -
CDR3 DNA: TGCAGTGCTAGAGTTCAGGGGCGGGGGGACACTGAAGCTTTCTTT
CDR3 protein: CSARVQGRGDTEAFF

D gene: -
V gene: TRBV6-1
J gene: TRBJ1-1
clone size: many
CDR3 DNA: TGTGCCAGCAGTGGCCCATCGGGTCTCAACACTGAAGCTTTCTTT
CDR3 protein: CASSGPSGLNTEAFF

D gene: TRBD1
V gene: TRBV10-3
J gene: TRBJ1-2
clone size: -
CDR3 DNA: TGTGCCATCAGGGAATCCATTCAACCAGGGGGCCTTCCATCGGGCTACACCTTC
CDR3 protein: CAIRESIQPGGLPSGYTF

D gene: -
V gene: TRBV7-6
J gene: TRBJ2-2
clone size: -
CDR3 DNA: TGTGCCAGCTTGAACAGGATCAACACCGGGGAGCTGTTTTTT
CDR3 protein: CASLNRINTGELFF

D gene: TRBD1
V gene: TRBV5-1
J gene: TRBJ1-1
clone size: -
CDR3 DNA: TGCGCCAGCAGAGGACAGGCCGGCTACACTGAAGCTTTCTTT
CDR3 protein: CASRGQAGYTEAFF

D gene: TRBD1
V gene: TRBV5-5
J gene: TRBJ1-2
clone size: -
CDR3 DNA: TGTGCCAGCAGACTACCAGGGACAGCCGGGGGCTACACCTTC
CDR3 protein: CASRLPGTAGGYTF

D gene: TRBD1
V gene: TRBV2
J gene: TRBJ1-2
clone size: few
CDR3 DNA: TGTGCCAGCAGTGAAGCAGGGACAGGGTATGGCTACACCTTC
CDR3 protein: CASSEAGTGYGYTF

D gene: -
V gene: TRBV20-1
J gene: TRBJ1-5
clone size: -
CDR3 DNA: TGCAGTGCTAGCGTTATAGTTACAGGCTACAATCAGCCCCAGCATTTT
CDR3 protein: CSASVIVTGYNQPQHF

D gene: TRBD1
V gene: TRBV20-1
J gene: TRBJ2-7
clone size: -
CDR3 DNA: TGCAGTGCTACTCCGGGGACAGGGGGCACAGACGAGCAGTACTTC
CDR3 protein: CSATPGTGGTDEQYF

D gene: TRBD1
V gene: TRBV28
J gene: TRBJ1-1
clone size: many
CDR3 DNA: TGTGCCAGCAGATTGACAGGGGAGGGAGCTTTCTTT
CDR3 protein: CASRLTGEGAFF

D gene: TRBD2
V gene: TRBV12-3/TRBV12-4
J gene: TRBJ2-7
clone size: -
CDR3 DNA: TGTGCCAGCAGTTCCGGGGGGGGGGGGGACCCCTACGAGCAGTACTTC
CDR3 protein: CASSSGGGGDPYEQYF

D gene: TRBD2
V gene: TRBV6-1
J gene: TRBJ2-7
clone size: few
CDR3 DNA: TGTGCCAGCAGCTCAAGCGGGAGAATGAGCGAGCAGTACTTC
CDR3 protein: CASSSSGRMSEQYF

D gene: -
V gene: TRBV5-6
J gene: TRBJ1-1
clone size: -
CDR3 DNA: TGTGCCAGCAGCTTCCGGGGGCCCCTGAACACTGAAGCTTTCTTT
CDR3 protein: CASSFRGPLNTEAFF

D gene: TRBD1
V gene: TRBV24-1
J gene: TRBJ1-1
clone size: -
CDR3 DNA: TGTGCCACCAGTGACCGGACAGGGGGAGGCACTGAAGCTTTCTTT
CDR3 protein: CATSDRTGGGTEAFF

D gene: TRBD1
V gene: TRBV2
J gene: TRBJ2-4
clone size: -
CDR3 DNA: TGTGCCAGCAGTTTCCAACAGGGGGCCGGGGACTTC
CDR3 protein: CASSFQQGAGDF

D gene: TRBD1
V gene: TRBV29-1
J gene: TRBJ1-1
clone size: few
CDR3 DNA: TGCAGCGTTCCCGGGACAGGGTACACTGAAGCTTTCTTT
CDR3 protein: CSVPGTGYTEAFF

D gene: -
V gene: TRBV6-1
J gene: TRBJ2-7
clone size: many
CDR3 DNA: TGTGCCAGCATCCAGAGCGGGCTTACCCCGCTTTACGAGCAGTACTTC
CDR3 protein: CASIQSGLTPLYEQYF

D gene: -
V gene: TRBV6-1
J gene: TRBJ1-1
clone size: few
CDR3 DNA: TGTGCCAGCAGCCCAGGTGGGGGACCCACTGAAGCTTTCTTT
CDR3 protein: CASSPGGGPTEAFF

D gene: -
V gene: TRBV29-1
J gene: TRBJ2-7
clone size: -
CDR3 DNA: TGCAGCGTTGTCCAGACTCTGAGCTCCTACGAGCAGTACTTC
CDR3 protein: CSVVQTLSSYEQYF

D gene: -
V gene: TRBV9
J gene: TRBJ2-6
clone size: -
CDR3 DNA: TGTGCCAGCAGTTTGAGGAACTCTGGGGCCAACGTCCTGACTTTC
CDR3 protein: CASSLRNSGANVLTF

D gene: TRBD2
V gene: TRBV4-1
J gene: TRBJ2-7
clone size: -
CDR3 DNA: TGCGCCAGCAGCCAAGCTAGCGGGAGGCCCGTCGCGTACGAGCAGTACTTC
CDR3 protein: CASSQASGRPVAYEQYF

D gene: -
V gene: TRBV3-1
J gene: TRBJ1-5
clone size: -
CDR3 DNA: TGTGCCAGCAGCCGATCGACAGGAGGTCAGCCCCAGCATTTT
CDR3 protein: CASSRSTGGQPQHF

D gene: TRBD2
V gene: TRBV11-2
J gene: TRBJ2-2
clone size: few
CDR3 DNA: TGTGCCAGCAGCCACCTGGGTCTAGCGGTAAACACCGGGGAGCTGTTTTTT
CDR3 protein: CASSHLGLAVNTGELFF

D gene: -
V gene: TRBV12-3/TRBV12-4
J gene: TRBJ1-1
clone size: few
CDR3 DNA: TGTGCCAGCAGTTCAGGGCCGAACTGGTGGGCTTTCTTT
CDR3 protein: CASSSGPNWWAFF

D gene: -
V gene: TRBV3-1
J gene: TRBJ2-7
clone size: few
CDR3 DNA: TGTGCCAGCAGCCAAGTGAAGTACGAGCAGTACTTC
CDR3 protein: CASSQVKYEQYF

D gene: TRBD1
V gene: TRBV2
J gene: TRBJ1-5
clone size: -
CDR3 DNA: TGTGCCAGCAGTGAACCACAGGGGACAAGAGGCAATCAGCCCCAGCATTTT
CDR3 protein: CASSEPQGTRGNQPQHF

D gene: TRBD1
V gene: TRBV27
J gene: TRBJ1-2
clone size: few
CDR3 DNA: TGTGCCAGCAGTTACCAGTCGACAGGGGAGTTTAACTATGGCTACACCTTC
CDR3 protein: CASSYQSTGEFNYGYTF

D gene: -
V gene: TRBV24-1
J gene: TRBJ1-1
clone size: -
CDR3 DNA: TGTGCCACCAGTGACTGGACGGACACTGAAGCTTTCTTT
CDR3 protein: CATSDWTDTEAFF

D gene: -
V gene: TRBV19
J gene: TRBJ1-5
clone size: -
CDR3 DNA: TGTGCCAGTACCGACAGGACTAGCAATCAGCCCCAGCATTTT
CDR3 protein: CASTDRTSNQPQHF

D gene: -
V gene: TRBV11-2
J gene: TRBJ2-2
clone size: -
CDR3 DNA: TGTGCCAGCAAGCGGGCCGGGAACACCGGGGAGCTGTTTTTT
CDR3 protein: CASKRAGNTGELFF

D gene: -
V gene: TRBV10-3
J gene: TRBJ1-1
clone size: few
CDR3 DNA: TGTGCCATCAGGGACCTGGGGAGGGGTGCTAGGAACACTGAAGCTTTCTTT
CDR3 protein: CAIRDLGRGARNTEAFF

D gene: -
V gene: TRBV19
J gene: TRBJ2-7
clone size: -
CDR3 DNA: TGTGCCAGTAGTATAGCGGGGGACCCCCTATACGAGCAGTACTTC
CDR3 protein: CASSIAGDPLYEQYF

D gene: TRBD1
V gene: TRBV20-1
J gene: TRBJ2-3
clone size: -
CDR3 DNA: TGCAGTGCTTCGGCCGGGACAGGAACTAGCACAGATACGCAGTATTTT
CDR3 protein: CSASAGTGTSTDTQYF

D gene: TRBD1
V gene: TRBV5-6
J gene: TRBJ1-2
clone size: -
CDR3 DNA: TGTGCCAGCAGCTGGGACAGGGAGCTTTATGTGGGCTACACCTTC
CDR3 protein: CASSWDRELYVGYTF

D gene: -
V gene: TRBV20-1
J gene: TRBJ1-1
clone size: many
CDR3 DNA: TGCAGTGCTAGAGACGCCCTGAACACTGAAGCTTTCTTT
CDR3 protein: CSARDALNTEAFF

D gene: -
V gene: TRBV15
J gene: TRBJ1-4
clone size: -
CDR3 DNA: TGTGCCACCAGCCTGGCCAGGGCAACTAATGAAAAACTGTTTTTT
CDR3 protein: CATSLARATNEKLFF

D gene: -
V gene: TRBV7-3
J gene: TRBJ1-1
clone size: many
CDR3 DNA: TGTGCCAGCAGCTTAGGAACGAGGACTGAAGCTTTCTTT
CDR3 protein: CASSLGTRTEAFF

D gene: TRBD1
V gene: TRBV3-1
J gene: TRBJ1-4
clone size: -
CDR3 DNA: TGTGCCAGCAGCTGGACAGGGTTAGAAGAAAAACTGTTTTTT
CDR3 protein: CASSWTGLEEKLFF

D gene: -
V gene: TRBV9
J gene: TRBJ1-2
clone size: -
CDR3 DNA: TGTGCCAGCAGCGGACGACAGGAGATTATGGGCTACACCTTC
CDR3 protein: CASSGRQEIMGYTF

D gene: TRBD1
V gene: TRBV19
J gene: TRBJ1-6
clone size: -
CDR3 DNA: TGTGCCAGTAGTGGGCGGACAGGCTATAATTCACCCCTCCACTTT
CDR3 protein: CASSGRTGYNSPLHF

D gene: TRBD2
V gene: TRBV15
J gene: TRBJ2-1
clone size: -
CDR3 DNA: TGTGCCACCAGCAGAACCTTAAGCGGGGCCCCCATCAATGGGCAGTTCTTC
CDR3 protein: CATSRTLSGAPINGQFF

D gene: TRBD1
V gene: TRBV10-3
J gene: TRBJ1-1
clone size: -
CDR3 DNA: TGTGCCATCAGTGAGTCGACAGGGGATGGCACTGGAGCTTTCTTT
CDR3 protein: CAISESTGDGTGAFF

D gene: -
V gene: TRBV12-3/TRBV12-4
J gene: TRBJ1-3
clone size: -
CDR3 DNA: TGTGCCAGCAGCCTCCTCGGCGGGCCGACTGGAAACACCATATATTTT
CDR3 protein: CASSLLGGPTGNTIYF

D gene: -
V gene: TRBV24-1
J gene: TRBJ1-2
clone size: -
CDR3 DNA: TGTGCCACCAGAGACAGACTGGCTAACTATGGCTACACCTTC
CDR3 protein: CATRDRLANYGYTF

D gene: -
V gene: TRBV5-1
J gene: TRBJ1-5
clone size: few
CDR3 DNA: TGCGCCAGCAGCCCCGGGGACAATCAGCCCCAGCATTTT
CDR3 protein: CASSPGDNQPQHF

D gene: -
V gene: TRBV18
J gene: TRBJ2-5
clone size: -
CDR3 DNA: TGTGCCAGCTCACCACTGGGAGTATCTCAAGAGACCCAGTACTTC
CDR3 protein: CASSPLGVSQETQYF

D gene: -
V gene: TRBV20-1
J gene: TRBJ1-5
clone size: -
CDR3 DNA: TGCAGTGCCAATACAGGGAGCAATCAGCCCCAGCATTTT
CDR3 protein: CSANTGSNQPQHF

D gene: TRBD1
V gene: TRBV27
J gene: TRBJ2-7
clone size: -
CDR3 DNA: TGTGCCAGCAGTGAGATGACAGGGGCCTACGAGCAGTACTTC
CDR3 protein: CASSEMTGAYEQYF

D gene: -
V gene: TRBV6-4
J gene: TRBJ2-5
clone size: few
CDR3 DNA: TGTGCCAGCAGTGAGGCCCAGGGAGGGACCCAGTACTTC
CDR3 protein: CASSEAQGGTQYF

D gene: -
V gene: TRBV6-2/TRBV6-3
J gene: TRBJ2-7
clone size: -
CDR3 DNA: TGTGCCAGCAGTTTACGTCCCAGGGGTGAGCAGTACTTC
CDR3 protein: CASSLRPRGEQYF

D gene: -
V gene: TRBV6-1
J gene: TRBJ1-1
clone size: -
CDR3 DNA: TGTGCCAGCAGTGAAAGAGTGAGGATGGGACGGACGAACACTGAAGCTTTCTTT
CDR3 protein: CASSERVRMGRTNTEAFF

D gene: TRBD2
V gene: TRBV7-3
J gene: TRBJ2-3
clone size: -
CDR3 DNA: TGTGCCAGCAGCTTCGGACTAGCGGGAGGAGGAGATACGCAGTATTTT
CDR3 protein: CASSFGLAGGGDTQYF

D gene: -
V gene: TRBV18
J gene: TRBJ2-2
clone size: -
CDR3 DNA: TGTGCCAGCTCACCAAAGGCTGCTTTGGACGGGGAGCTGTTTTTT
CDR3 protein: CASSPKAALDGELFF